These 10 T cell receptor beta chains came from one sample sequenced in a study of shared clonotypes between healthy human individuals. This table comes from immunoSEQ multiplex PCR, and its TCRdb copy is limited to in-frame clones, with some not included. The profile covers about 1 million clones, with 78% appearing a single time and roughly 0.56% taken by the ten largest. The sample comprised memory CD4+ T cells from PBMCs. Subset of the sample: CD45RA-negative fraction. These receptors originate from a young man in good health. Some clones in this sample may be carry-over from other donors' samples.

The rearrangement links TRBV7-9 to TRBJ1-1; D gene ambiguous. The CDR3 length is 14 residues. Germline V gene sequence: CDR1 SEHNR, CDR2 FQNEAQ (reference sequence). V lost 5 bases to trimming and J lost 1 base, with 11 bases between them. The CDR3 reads CASSHNGKNTEAFF. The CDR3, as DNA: TGTGCCAGCAGCCATAACGGGAAGAACACTGAAGCTTTCTTT.

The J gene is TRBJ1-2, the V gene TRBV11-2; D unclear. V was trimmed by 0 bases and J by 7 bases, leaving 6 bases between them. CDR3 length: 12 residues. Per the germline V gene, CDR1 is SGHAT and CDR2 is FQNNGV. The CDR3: CASSLEYGGYTF. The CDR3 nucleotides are TGTGCCAGCAGCTTAGAATATGGTGGCTACACCTTC.

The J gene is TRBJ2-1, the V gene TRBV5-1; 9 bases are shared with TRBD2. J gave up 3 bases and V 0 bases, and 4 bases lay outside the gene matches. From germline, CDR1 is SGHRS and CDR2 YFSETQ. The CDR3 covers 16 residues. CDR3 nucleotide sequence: TGCGCCAGCAGCTTGGTGTCTAGCGGGGACTACAATGAGCAGTTCTTC. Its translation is CASSLVSSGDYNEQFF.

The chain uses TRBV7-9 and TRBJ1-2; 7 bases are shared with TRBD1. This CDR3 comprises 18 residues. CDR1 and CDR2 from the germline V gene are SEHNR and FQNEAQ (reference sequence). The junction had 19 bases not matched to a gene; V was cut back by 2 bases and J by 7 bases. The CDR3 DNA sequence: TGTGCCAGCAGCTTAAGACAGGGAGTAGCTGCAACCCATAGTGGCTACACCTTC. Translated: CASSLRQGVAATHSGYTF. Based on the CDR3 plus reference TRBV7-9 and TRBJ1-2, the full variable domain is DTGVSQNPRHKITKRGQNVTFRCDPISEHNRLYWYRQTLGQGPEFLTYFQNEAQLEKSRLLSDRFSAERPKGSFSTLEIQRTEQGDSAMYLCASSLRQGVAATHSGYTFGSGTRLTVV.

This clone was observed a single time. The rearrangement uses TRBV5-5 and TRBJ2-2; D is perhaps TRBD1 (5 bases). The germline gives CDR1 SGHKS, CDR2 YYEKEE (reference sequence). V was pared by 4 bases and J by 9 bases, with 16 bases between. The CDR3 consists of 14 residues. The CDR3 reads CASSPTPTARELFF. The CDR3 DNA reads TGTGCCAGCAGCCCTACTCCGACAGCCCGGGAGCTGTTTTTT. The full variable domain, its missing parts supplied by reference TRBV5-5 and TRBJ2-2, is DAGVTQSPTHLIKTRGQQVTLRCSPISGHKSVSWYQQVLGQGPQFIFQYYEKEERGRGNFPDRFSARQFPNYSSELNVNALLLGDSALYLCASSPTPTARELFFGEGSRLTVL.

This CDR3 reads CASSSYSGLAEPRYNEQFF. The DNA for the CDR3 is TGTGCCAGCAGCTCGTATTCGGGACTAGCGGAGCCAAGATACAATGAGCAGTTCTTC. The V gene is TRBV7-9, the J gene TRBJ2-1, with 11 bases matching TRBD2. V was clipped by 4 bases and J by 4 bases; unmatched bases: 15. CDR1 and CDR2 (germline): SEHNR, FQNEAQ (reference sequence). This CDR3 has 19 residues.

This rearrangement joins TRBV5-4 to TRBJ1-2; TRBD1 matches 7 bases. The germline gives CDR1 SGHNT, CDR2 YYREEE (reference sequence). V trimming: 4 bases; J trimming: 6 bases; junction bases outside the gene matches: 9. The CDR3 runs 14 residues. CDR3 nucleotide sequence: TGTGCCAGCAGCCAAAGACAGGGTACAGATGGCTACACCTTC. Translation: CASSQRQGTDGYTF.

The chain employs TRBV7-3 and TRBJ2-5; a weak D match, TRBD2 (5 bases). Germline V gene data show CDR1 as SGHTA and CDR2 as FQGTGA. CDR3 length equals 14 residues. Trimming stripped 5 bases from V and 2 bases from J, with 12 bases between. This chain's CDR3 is CASSPPGGQETQYF. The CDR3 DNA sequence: TGTGCCAGCAGCCCTCCGGGCGGGCAAGAGACCCAGTACTTC.

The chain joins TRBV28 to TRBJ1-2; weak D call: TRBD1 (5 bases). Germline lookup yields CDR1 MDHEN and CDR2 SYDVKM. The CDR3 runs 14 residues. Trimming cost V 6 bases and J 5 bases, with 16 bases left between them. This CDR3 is CASSPRGSWYGYTF. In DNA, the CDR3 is TGTGCCAGCAGCCCTCGGGGGAGCTGGTATGGCTACACCTTC.

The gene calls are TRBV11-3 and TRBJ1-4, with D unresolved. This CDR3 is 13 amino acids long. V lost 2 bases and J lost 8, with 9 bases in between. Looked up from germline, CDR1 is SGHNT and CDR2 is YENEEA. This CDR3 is CASSLTWGEKLFF. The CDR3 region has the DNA TGTGCCAGCAGCTTAACCTGGGGAGAAAAACTGTTTTTT.